This T cell receptor beta chain was captured in a study of cytomegalovirus exposure and HLA in healthy donors. Study-wide results and caveats: Later analysis demonstrated an association between a missense DCLRE1C variant and TCR beta V- and J-gene trimming.

The PCR employed 60 Vbeta primers together with 13 Jbeta primers. The protocol was immunoSEQ multiplex PCR, while the TCRdb copy is restricted to in-frame clones and leaves out a portion. The table includes approximately 120,000 clones, about three quarters detected once. CDR1 MDHEN and CDR2 SYDVKM come from the germline V gene. V trimming: 6 bases; J trimming: 6 bases; junction bases outside the gene matches: 9. This CDR3 spans 15 amino acids. This clone appeared once. Its antigen is undetermined. The TCR was taken from a middle-aged woman in good health and CMV-seronegative. The V and J genes are TRBV28 and TRBJ2-1; the match to TRBD1 covers 9 bases. Source material: PBMCs. The CDR3: CASSPPTGGVNEQFF. In nucleotides, the CDR3 is TGTGCCAGCAGCCCGCCGACAGGGGGTGTCAATGAGCAGTTCTTC.